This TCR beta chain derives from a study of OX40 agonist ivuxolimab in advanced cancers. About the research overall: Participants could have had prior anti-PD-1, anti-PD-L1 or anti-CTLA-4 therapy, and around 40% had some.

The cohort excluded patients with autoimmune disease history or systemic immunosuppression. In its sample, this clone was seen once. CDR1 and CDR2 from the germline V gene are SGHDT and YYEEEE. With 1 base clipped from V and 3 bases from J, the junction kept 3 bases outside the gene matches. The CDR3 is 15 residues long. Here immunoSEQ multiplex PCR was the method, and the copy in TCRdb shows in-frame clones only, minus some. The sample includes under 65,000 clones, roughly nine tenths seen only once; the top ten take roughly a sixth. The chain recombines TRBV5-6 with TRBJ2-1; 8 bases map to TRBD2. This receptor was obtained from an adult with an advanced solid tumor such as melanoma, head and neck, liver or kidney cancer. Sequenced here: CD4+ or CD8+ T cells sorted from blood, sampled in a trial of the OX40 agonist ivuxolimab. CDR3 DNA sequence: TGTGCCAGCAGCTTGCTGACTAGCGTCTACAATGAGCAGTTCTTC. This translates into CASSLLTSVYNEQFF.